This TCR beta chain came from a study of beta chain features in type 1 diabetes. Overall study findings and caveats: Within each of all four CD4+ subsets, Type 1 diabetes patients had TCRB CDR3s that were moderately but significantly shorter. Researchers caution that PCR might favor shorter templates, equally among patients and controls.

Concerning this clone itself: No antigen is known for it.

The germline V gene has CDR1 SGHTA and CDR2 FQGNSA. Deletions cut 7 bases from V and 12 bases from J, with 13 bases between. The CDR3 has 12 residues. Over 95% purity was reached by all sorted populations. Every bit of the isolated RNA underwent reverse transcription, so sequencing read expressed TCRB transcripts. Generated by immunoSEQ multiplex PCR, the TCRdb table keeps only in-frame clones and is missing some. The sample includes 600,000 to 700,000 clones, about an eighth of them seen just once. Sequenced material: naive CD4+ T cells from blood. This clonotype originated in a man in his thirties or forties with type 1 diabetes. The chain employs TRBV7-2 and TRBJ1-6, with D tentatively TRBD1 (5 bases). CDR3 sequence reads: CASNRDVGPLHF. CDR3 nucleotide sequence: TGTGCCAGCAACCGGGACGTAGGACCCCTCCACTTT.